The next 25 T cell receptor beta chains were all read from a single sample in a study of blood T cell repertoires in COVID-19. Sequencing was performed with immunoSEQ multiplex PCR; in TCRdb, only in-frame clones are kept and a portion is missing. The sample lists about 260,000 clones, about 86% occurring once. Sequencing was performed on PBMCs or T cells enriched from blood (not recorded which). These receptors were obtained from a man aged 30 to 45 with acute COVID-19.

The chain employs TRBV30 and TRBJ1-1; no reliable D call. This CDR3 is built from 14 residues. V shed 0 bases and J shed 1 base, with 9 bases lying between them. Germline assignment: CDR1 GTSNPN and CDR2 SVGIG (reference sequence). In DNA, the CDR3 is TGTGCCTGGAGTGTCGGGGTTCCGAACACTGAAGCTTTCTTT. The encoded protein is CAWSVGVPNTEAFF.

This sequence joins TRBV5-1 and TRBJ2-5, with TRBD1 identical over 8 bases. With 2 bases clipped from V and 0 bases from J, the junction kept 6 bases outside the gene matches. The CDR3 has 16 residues. Germline CDR1 is SGHRS and CDR2 is YFSETQ. CDR3 coding DNA: TGCGCCAGCAGCTTAACCGGGACAGGATACCAAGAGACCCAGTACTTC. Amino acids: CASSLTGTGYQETQYF.

The V gene is TRBV12-3 or TRBV12-4, the J gene TRBJ1-1; 8 positions agree with TRBD1. The CDR3 spans 13 residues. With V trimmed by 6 bases and J by 4 bases, 4 bases remained unmatched. The CDR3 here is CASSQGAFTEAFF. The CDR3 nucleotides are TGTGCCAGCAGCCAGGGGGCTTTCACTGAAGCTTTCTTT.

The chain joins TRBV5-6 to TRBJ1-2; D is possibly TRBD1 (5 bases). The germline V gene encodes CDR1 SGHDT and CDR2 YYEEEE. The CDR3 covers 14 residues. The V end lost 2 bases, the J end lost 5 bases, and 13 bases lay between the germline ends. CDR3 region: CASSFFISGYGYTF. The CDR3 bases are TGTGCCAGCAGCTTCTTCATATCAGGGTATGGCTACACCTTC. Combining the CDR3 with reference TRBV5-6 and TRBJ1-2 gives the whole variable domain DAGVTQSPTHLIKTRGQQVTLRCSPKSGHDTVSWYQQALGQGPQFIFQYYEEEERQRGNFPDRFSGHQFPNYSSELNVNALLLGDSALYLCASSFFISGYGYTFGSGTRLTVV.

The J gene is TRBJ1-5, the V gene TRBV7-9; possibly TRBD1 for D (5 bases). The germline V gene has CDR1 SEHNR and CDR2 FQNEAQ (reference sequence). The CDR3 totals 16 residues. Deletions cut 3 bases from V and 2 bases from J, with 14 bases between. The CDR3 nucleotides are TGTGCCAGCAGCTTCCAGGGTTGGAAGGGCAATCAGCCCCAGCATTTT. This codes for CASSFQGWKGNQPQHF.

This clone was seen a few times. The CDR3 loop reads CAISETGMDRSTEAFF. Written as DNA, the CDR3 is TGTGCCATCAGTGAGACTGGGATGGACAGAAGCACTGAAGCTTTCTTT. The gene calls are TRBV10-3 and TRBJ1-1, with D maybe TRBD1 (6 bases). Germline V gene data show CDR1 as ENHRY and CDR2 as SYGVKD. Trimming cost V 2 bases and J 4 bases, with 17 bases left between them. There are 16 residues in the CDR3.

V gene TRBV5-6 combines with J gene TRBJ1-1; perhaps TRBD1 as D (5 bases). Germline CDR1 reads SGHDT; CDR2 reads YYEEEE. V was trimmed by 6 bases and J by 4 bases, leaving 19 bases between them. This CDR3 contains 15 residues. CDR3 in amino acids: CASIKQPLQGTEAFF. In DNA form, the CDR3 reads TGTGCCAGCATCAAACAGCCACTTCAGGGCACTGAAGCTTTCTTT. Full variable domain (missing parts from reference TRBV5-6 and TRBJ1-1): DAGVTQSPTHLIKTRGQQVTLRCSPKSGHDTVSWYQQALGQGPQFIFQYYEEEERQRGNFPDRFSGHQFPNYSSELNVNALLLGDSALYLCASIKQPLQGTEAFFGQGTRLTVV.

This clone was detected ten times or more. Other nucleotide sequences from this sample produce the same CDR3. The CDR3 protein is CASSLRGVSTDTQYF. The CDR3 coding sequence is TGCGCCAGCAGCTTGCGGGGGGTTAGCACAGATACGCAGTATTTT. J is TRBJ2-3 and V is TRBV5-1; 7 nucleotides match TRBD2. The CDR3 spans 15 residues. Per germline, CDR1 SGHRS and CDR2 YFSETQ. The J segment lost 0 bases and the V segment lost 1 base, leaving 2 bases of the junction unmatched.

CDR3 amino acids: CASRPSGTSRSRDTQYF. The CDR3 nucleotides read TGTGCCAGCAGACCCTCCGGGACTAGCCGGTCTAGGGATACGCAGTATTTT. The chain has TRBV27 and TRBJ2-3, with 9 nucleotides matching TRBD2. The CDR3 extends over 17 amino acids. Germline V gives CDR1 MNHEY, CDR2 SMNVEV (reference sequence). The J segment lost 6 bases and the V segment lost 6 bases, leaving 16 bases of the junction unmatched.

The chain has TRBV14 and TRBJ2-1, with 8 bases fitting TRBD2. Germline lookup yields CDR1 SGHDN and CDR2 FVKESK. Unmatched junction bases numbered 15, after V lost 0 bases and J lost 8 bases. The CDR3 extends over 18 amino acids. CDR3 amino acids: CASSQDLRSGREDHEQFF. The CDR3 DNA follows: TGTGCCAGCAGCCAAGATCTTCGATCCGGGCGGGAGGACCATGAGCAGTTCTTC.

The chain carries TRBV6-2 or TRBV6-3 and TRBJ2-7, with D possibly matching TRBD2 (6 bases). Germline lookup yields CDR1 MNHEY and CDR2 SVGEGT. There are 17 residues in the CDR3. The V end was cut by 3 bases, the J end by 4 bases, with 22 bases between. CDR3 nucleotides: TGTGCCAGCAGTTATTACCCCGGGGGTAGCGGAAGATACGAGCAGTACGTC. It yields the protein CASSYYPGGSGRYEQYV.

About this clone: The sample contains more than one DNA sequence encoding this CDR3. The V call is TRBV19, the J call TRBJ1-5; TRBD1 might be the D (5 bases). Germline V lookup: CDR1 LNHDA, CDR2 SQIVND (reference sequence). The CDR3 consists of 14 residues. V gave up 3 bases and J gave up 4 bases, with 10 bases separating them. The CDR3 protein is CASSIDSRNQPQHF. The CDR3 DNA is TGTGCCAGTAGTATCGACAGTAGAAATCAGCCCCAGCATTTT.

This chain uses TRBV6-4 with TRBJ2-3; no clear D gene. This CDR3 contains 13 residues. Trimming took 0 bases from V and 7 from J, leaving 8 bases between them. Germline loops: CDR1 MRHNA, CDR2 SNTAGT. CDR3 DNA sequence: TGTGCCAGCAGTGACTCGAGGCTACATACGCAGTATTTT. It codes for CASSDSRLHTQYF.

The rearrangement joins TRBV6-5 to TRBJ1-2; TRBD1 might be the D (6 bases). This CDR3 has 12 amino acids. CDR1 is MNHEY and CDR2 is SVGAGI in the germline V gene. V lost 6 bases and J lost 4, with 9 bases in between. CDR3 DNA sequence: TGTGCCAGCAGCCGGGACATCTATGGCTACACCTTC. The encoded protein is CASSRDIYGYTF.

This chain uses TRBV27 with TRBJ2-2, with 7 nucleotides matching TRBD2. This CDR3 is built from 16 residues. Germline V gene lookup returns CDR1 MNHEY and CDR2 SMNVEV (reference sequence). The junction had 14 bases not matched to a gene; V was cut back by 6 bases and J by 7 bases. The CDR3 reads CASSNRLSGANGELFF. CDR3 DNA sequence: TGTGCCAGCAGCAACAGGTTAAGCGGGGCCAACGGGGAGCTGTTTTTT.

CDR3 loop: CASSRRGLNTEAFF. DNA for the CDR3: TGTGCCAGCAGCCGGCGAGGGTTGAACACTGAAGCTTTCTTT. The V and J genes are TRBV28 and TRBJ1-1; D is unclear. Trimming removed 6 bases from V and 0 bases from J, with 11 bases in between. Germline V gene sequence: CDR1 MDHEN, CDR2 SYDVKM. The CDR3 loop spans 14 amino acids. The whole variable domain, remainder taken from reference TRBV28 and TRBJ1-1, is DVKVTQSSRYLVKRTGEKVFLECVQDMDHENMFWYRQDPGLGLRLIYFSYDVKMKEKGDIPEGYSVSREKKERFSLILESASTNQTSMYLCASSRRGLNTEAFFGQGTRLTVV.

The rearrangement links TRBV30 to TRBJ1-2; TRBD1 agrees at 9 bases. The length of the CDR3 is 13 residues. CDR1 is GTSNPN and CDR2 is SVGIG in the germline V gene (reference sequence). The J segment lost 8 bases and the V segment lost 3 bases, leaving 7 bases of the junction unmatched. In DNA form, the CDR3 reads TGTGCCTGGAGGACAGGGGGTACCCACGGCTACACCTTC. This codes for CAWRTGGTHGYTF. Variable domain in full (rest from reference TRBV30 and TRBJ1-2): SQTIHQWPATLVQPVGSPLSLECTVEGTSNPNLYWYRQAAGRGLQLLFYSVGIGQISSEVPQNLSASRPQDRQFILSSKKLLLSDSGFYLCAWRTGGTHGYTFGSGTRLTVV.

The gene calls are TRBV18 and TRBJ2-3; D may be TRBD1 (6 bases). Trimming removed 2 bases from V and 1 base from J, with 10 bases in between. From germline, CDR1 is KGHSH and CDR2 LQKENI. This CDR3 is built from 15 residues. The CDR3 nucleotides are TGTGCCAGCTCACCAGGGCAGGGGCGCACAGATACGCAGTATTTT. Its protein is CASSPGQGRTDTQYF.

This clone was seen only once. This sequence joins TRBV29-1 and TRBJ1-2; D is perhaps TRBD1 (5 bases). Germline lookup yields CDR1 SQVTM and CDR2 ANQGSEA. CDR3 length: 13 residues. Trimming removed 4 bases from V and 6 bases from J, with 15 bases in between. The CDR3: CSVVGGSRNGYTF. The CDR3 bases are TGCAGCGTTGTCGGGGGTTCAAGGAATGGCTACACCTTC.

The gene calls are TRBV9 and TRBJ2-3, with D possibly being TRBD2 (7 bases). The germline V and J ends were trimmed by 0 bases and 5 bases, with 16 bases remaining between them. Per the germline V gene, CDR1 is SGDLS and CDR2 is YYNGEE. This CDR3 region has 16 residues. The CDR3 region is CASSVDSGGLLDTQYF. The CDR3 DNA is TGTGCCAGCAGCGTAGATTCCGGGGGGCTCCTAGATACGCAGTATTTT.

This chain uses TRBV12-5 with TRBJ1-2, with D unclear. Germline lookup yields CDR1 LGHNT and CDR2 FRNRAP. This CDR3 has 13 residues. V lost 6 bases and J 8 bases, leaving 16 bases between the germline ends. For the CDR3, the DNA is TGTGCTAGTGGCTCGAATTCTATGATGGGCTACACCTTC. Its translation: CASGSNSMMGYTF.

The V and J genes are TRBV5-4 and TRBJ2-4, with 10 bases identical to TRBD2. Germline assignment: CDR1 SGHNT and CDR2 YYREEE (reference sequence). The CDR3 spans 16 residues. Unmatched junction bases numbered 7, after V lost 0 bases and J lost 7 bases. In nucleotides, the CDR3 is TGTGCCAGCAGCTTGGGTTCCAGCGGGGGGGCTAACATTCAGTACTTC. Encoded protein: CASSLGSSGGANIQYF.

V is TRBV10-1 and J is TRBJ1-2; D gene ambiguous. The CDR3 is made up of 10 amino acids. V was cut by 11 bases and J by 5 bases, with 9 bases left in between. Per the germline V gene, CDR1 is WNHNN and CDR2 is SYGVQD (reference sequence). The DNA of the CDR3 is TGCGCCCTAAGTTCTTATGGCTACACCTTC. Its translation: CALSSYGYTF.

V usage is TRBV7-9 and J usage is TRBJ1-1, with D unresolved. The CDR3 spans 11 residues. V dropped 3 bases and J dropped 8 bases, with 7 bases sitting between them. The V gene's germline CDR1 is SEHNR and CDR2 FQNEAQ (reference sequence). CDR3 sequence: CASSLGSEAFF. CDR3 DNA sequence: TGTGCCAGCAGCTTGGGGAGCGAAGCTTTCTTT.

The V gene is TRBV4-1, the J gene TRBJ1-2; D is possibly TRBD1 (5 bases). The CDR3 is made up of 11 amino acids. The V gene's germline CDR1 is MGHRA and CDR2 YSYEKL. The germline V and J ends were trimmed by 3 bases and 9 bases, with 8 bases remaining between them. CDR3 DNA: TGCGCCAGCAGCCATCCAGGGCGCTACACCTTC. Encoded protein: CASSHPGRYTF.